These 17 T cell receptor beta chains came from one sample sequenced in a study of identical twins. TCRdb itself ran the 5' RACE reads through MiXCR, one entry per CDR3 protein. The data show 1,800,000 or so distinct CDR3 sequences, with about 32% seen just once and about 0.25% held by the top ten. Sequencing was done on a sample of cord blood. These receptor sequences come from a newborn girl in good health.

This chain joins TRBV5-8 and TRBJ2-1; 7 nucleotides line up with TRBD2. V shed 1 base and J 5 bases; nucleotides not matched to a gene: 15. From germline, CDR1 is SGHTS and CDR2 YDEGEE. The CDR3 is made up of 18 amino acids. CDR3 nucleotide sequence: TGTGCCAGCAGCTTGTTAAATCTAGCGGATGTACTAGACAATGAGCAGTTCTTC. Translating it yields CASSLLNLADVLDNEQFF.

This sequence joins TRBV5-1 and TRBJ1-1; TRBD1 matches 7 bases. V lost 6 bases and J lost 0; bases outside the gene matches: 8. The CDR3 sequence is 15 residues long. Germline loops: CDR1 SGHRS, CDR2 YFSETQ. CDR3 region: CASTPGDSLNTEAFF. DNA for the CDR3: TGCGCCAGCACGCCAGGGGACAGCCTGAACACTGAAGCTTTCTTT.

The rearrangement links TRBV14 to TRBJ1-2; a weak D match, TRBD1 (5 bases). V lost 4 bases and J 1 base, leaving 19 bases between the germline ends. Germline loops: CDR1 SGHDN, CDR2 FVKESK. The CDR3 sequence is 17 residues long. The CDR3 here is CASSPSRGQGSNYGYTF. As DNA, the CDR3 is TGTGCCAGCAGCCCCTCACGGGGTCAGGGCAGTAACTATGGCTACACCTTC. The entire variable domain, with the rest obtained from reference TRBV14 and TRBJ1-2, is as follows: EAGVTQFPSHSVIEKGQTVTLRCDPISGHDNLYWYRRVMGKEIKFLLHFVKESKQDESGMPNNRFLAERTGGTYSTLKVQPAELEDSGVYFCASSPSRGQGSNYGYTFGSGTRLTVV.

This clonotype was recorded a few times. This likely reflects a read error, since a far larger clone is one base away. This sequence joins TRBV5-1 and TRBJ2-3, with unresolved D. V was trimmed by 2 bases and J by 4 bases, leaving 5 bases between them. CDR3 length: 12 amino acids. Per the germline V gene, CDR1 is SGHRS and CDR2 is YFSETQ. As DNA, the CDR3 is TGCGCCAGCAGCTTCAACTCAGATACGCAGTATTTT. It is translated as CASSFNSDTQYF. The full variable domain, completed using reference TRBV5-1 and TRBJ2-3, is KAGVTQTPRYLIKTRGQQVTLSCSPISGHRSVSWYQQTPGQGLQFLFEYFSETQRNKGNFPGRFSGRQFSNSRSEMNVSTLELGDSALYLCASSFNSDTQYFGPGTRLTVL.

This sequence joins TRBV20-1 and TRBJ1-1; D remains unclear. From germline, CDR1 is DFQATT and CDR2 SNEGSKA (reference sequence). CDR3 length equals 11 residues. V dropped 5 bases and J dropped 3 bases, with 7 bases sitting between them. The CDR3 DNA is TGCAGTGCTGAGACCCACACTGAAGCTTTCTTT. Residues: CSAETHTEAFF.

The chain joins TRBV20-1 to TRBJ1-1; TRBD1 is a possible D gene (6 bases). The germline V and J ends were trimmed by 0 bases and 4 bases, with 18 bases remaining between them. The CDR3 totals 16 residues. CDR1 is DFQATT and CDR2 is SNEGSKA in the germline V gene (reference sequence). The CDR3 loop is CSARDGWAGAGTEAFF. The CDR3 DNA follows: TGCAGTGCTAGAGATGGATGGGCAGGGGCTGGCACTGAAGCTTTCTTT.

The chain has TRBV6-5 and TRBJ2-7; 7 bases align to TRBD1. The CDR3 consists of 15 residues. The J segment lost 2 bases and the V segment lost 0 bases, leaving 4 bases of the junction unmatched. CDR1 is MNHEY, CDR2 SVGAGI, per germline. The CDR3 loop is CASSYSRGPAYEQYF. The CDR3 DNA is TGTGCCAGCAGTTACTCGAGGGGGCCGGCCTACGAGCAGTACTTC.

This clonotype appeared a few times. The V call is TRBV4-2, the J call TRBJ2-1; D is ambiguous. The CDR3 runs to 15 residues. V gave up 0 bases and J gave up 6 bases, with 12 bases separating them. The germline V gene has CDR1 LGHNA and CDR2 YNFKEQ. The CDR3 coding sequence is TGTGCCAGCAGCCAAGACGGAGCCAAAAGCAATGAGCAGTTCTTC. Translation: CASSQDGAKSNEQFF.

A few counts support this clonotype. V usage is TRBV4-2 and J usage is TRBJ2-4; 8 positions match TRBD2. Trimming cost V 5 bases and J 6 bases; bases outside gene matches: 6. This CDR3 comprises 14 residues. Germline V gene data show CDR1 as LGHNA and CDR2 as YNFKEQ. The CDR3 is CASSLGLGGNIQYF. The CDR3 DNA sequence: TGTGCCAGCAGCTTGGGACTAGGTGGAAACATTCAGTACTTC.

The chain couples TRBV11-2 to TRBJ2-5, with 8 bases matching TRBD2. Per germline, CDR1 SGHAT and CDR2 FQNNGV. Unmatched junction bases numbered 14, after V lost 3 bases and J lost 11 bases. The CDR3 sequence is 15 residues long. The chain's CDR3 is CASSFVRGGGNEQYF. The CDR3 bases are TGTGCCAGCAGCTTCGTACGGGGGGGCGGCAATGAGCAGTACTTC. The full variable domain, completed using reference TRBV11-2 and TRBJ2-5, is EAGVAQSPRYKIIEKRQSVAFWCNPISGHATLYWYQQILGQGPKLLIQFQNNGVVDDSQLPKDRFSAERLKGVDSTLKIQPAKLEDSAVYLCASSFVRGGGNEQYFGPGTRLLVL.

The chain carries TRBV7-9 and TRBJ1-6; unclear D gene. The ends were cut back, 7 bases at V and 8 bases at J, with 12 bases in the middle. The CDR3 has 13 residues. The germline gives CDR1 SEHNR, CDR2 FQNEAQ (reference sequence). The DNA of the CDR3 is TGTGCCAGCACCCAGAGGGAGGATTCACCCCTCCACTTT. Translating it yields CASTQREDSPLHF.

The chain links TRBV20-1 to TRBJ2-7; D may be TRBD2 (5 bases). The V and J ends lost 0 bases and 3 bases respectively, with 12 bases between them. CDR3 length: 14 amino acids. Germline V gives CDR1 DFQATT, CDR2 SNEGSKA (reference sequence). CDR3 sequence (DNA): TGCAGTGCTAGAGATTTGGAAGCGGACTACGAGCAGTACTTC. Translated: CSARDLEADYEQYF.

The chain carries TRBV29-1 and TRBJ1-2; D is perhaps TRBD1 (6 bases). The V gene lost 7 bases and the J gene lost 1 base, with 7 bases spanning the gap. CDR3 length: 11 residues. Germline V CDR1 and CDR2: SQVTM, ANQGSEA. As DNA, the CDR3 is TGCAGCGGACAGGTTAACTATGGCTACACCTTC. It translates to CSGQVNYGYTF.

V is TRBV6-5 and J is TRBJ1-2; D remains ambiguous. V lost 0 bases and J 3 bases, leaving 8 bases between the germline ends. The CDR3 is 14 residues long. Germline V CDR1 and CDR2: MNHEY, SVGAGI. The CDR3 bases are TGTGCCAGCAGTTACTCAGGCGGAGACTATGGCTACACCTTC. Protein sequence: CASSYSGGDYGYTF.

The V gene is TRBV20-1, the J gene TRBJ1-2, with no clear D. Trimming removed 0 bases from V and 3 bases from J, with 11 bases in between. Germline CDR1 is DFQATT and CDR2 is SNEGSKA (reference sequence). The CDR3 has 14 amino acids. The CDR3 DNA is TGCAGTGCTAGAGATCCCCGGAGAGACTATGGCTACACCTTC. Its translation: CSARDPRRDYGYTF.

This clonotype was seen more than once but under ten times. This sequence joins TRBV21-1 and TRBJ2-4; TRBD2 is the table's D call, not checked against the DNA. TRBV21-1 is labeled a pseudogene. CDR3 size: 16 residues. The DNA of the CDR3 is TGTGCCAGCAGCAAAAGACTAGCGGGAGCCAAAAACATTCAGTACTTC. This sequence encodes CASSKRLAGAKNIQYF.

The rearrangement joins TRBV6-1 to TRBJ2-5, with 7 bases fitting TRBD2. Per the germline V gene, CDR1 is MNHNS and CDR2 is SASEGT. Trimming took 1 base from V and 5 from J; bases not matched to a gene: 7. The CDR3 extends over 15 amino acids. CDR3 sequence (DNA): TGTGCCAGCAGTGAAGTTGGGGGGGAGGGGGAGACCCAGTACTTC. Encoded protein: CASSEVGGEGETQYF.